This T cell receptor (beta chain) was captured in a study of T-cell reconstitution after alpha-beta-depleted transplantation in children. Broader study findings: After transplant, at about two months, alpha-beta T cells were reportedly derived from several hundred expanded graft clones. It was surviving recipient T cells and thymic progenitors that gave some patients high TCRbeta diversity at day 60. One year post-transplant, T-cell counts and diversity were largely derived from T cells produced anew.

As concerns this clonotype: As yet, its antigen is unknown.

TCRbeta library preparation incorporated unique molecular identifiers. A single record per CDR3 protein comes from TCRdb applying MiXCR to the PCR reads. The sample lists 490,000 or so distinct CDR3 sequences; about 11% were seen once. Material: PBMCs, obtained before TCRalphabeta/CD19-depleted stem cell transplant. This TCR derives from a child aged 2 to 9 with inherited bone marrow failure, due to receive a stem cell transplant.

CDR3 loop: CSARAPGSTDTQYF. Written as DNA, the CDR3 is TGCAGTGCTAGAGCCCCAGGGTCCACAGATACGCAGTATTTT. The chain employs TRBV20-1 and TRBJ2-3, with D tentatively TRBD1 (5 bases). V lost 1 base and J lost 2, with 10 bases in between. CDR3 size: 14 residues. Germline lookup yields CDR1 DFQATT and CDR2 SNEGSKA (reference sequence).